The rows below give T cell receptor beta chains drawn from one sample of a study of beta chain features in type 1 diabetes. Data came from immunoSEQ multiplex PCR; TCRdb stores just in-frame clones and leaves some out. In the table there are 300,000 to 350,000 clones, 7% to 10% of which are singletons. Sequencing was done on a sample of central memory CD4+ T cells from blood. The receptor source for this set is a man aged 25 to 45 with type 1 diabetes. CDR3s leave out the opening cysteine and the closing phenylalanine or tryptophan.

V gene	J gene	CDR3 protein
TRBV7-2	TRBJ1-5	ASSYTGDQPQH
TRBV10-3	TRBJ1-6	AIRETQDSPLH
TRBV2	TRBJ2-3	ASSEAMRDTGWADTQY
TRBV6-6	TRBJ2-1	ASSYSGQDYNEQF
TRBV14	TRBJ1-1	ASSRNGDSVTEAF
TRBV7-2	TRBJ2-7	ASSLRALGYEQY
TRBV2	TRBJ1-5	ASSSRASNQPQH
TRBV29-1	TRBJ1-2	SVRTGDYGYT
TRBV5-1	TRBJ2-3	ASSVTSSFTDTQY
TRBV6-6	TRBJ1-2	ASSAGQRMRYT
TRBV27	TRBJ1-2	ASSLGVARGYT
TRBV6-5	TRBJ2-5	ASRKNRALQETQY
TRBV28	TRBJ1-1	ASPRATGWGTEAF
TRBV6-5	TRBJ2-7	ASSYDQGTREQY